This T cell receptor beta chain was observed in a study of technical replicates of blood from several donors. Germline-derived CDR1 and CDR2 are KGHSH and LQKENI. The CDR3 sequence is 17 residues long. Trimming removed 5 bases from V and 0 bases from J; junction bases left unmatched: 8. The protocol was immunoSEQ multiplex PCR, while the TCRdb copy is restricted to in-frame clones and leaves out a portion. The data hold tens of thousands of clones, with approximately 89% observed a single time. The material sequenced was PBMCs. J is TRBJ2-1 and V is TRBV18; TRBD2 agrees at 9 bases. This TCR was recovered from a human donor in good health. Some clones in this sample may be carry-over from other donors' samples. The CDR3 DNA sequence: TGTGCCAGCTCATCCTGGACTAGCGTGAGCTCCTACAATGAGCAGTTCTTC. Translated: CASSSWTSVSSYNEQFF.